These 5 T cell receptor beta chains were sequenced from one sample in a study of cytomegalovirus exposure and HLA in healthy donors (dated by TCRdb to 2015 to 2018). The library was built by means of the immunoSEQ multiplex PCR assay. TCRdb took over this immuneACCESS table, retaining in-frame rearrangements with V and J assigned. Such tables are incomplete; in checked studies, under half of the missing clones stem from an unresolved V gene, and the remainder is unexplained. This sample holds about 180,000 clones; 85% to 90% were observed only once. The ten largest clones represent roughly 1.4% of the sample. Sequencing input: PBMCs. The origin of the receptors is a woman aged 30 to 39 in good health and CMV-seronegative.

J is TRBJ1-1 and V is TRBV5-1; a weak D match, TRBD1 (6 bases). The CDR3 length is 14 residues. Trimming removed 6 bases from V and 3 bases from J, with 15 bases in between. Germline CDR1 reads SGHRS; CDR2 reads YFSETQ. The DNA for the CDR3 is TGCGCCAGCAATCCCGGACAGCCTCACACTGAAGCTTTCTTT. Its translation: CASNPGQPHTEAFF.

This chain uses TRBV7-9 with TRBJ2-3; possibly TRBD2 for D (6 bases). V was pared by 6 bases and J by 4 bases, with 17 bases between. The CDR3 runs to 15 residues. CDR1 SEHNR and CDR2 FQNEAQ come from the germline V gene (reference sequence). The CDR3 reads CASSPSAGGADTQYF. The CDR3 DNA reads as TGTGCCAGCAGTCCTAGCGCGGGTGGGGCAGATACGCAGTATTTT.

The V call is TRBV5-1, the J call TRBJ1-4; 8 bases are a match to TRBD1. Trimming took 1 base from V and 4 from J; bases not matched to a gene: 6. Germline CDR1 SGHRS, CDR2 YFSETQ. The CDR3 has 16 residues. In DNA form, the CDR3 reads TGCGCCAGCAGCTTGACCCCGGGACAGGTTAATGAAAAACTGTTTTTT. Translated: CASSLTPGQVNEKLFF.

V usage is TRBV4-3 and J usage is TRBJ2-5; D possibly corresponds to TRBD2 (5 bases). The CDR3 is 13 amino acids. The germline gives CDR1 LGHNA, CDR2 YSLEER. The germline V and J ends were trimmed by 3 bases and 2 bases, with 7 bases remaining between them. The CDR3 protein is CASSHGGQETQYF. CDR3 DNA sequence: TGCGCCAGCAGCCACGGAGGACAAGAGACCCAGTACTTC.

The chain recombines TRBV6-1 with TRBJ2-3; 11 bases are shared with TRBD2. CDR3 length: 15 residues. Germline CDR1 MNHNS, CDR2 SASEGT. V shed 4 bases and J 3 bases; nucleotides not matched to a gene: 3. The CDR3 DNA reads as TGTGCCAGCAGTGCAACTAGCGGGGGAACAGATACGCAGTATTTT. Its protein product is CASSATSGGTDTQYF.